This T cell receptor (beta chain) came from a study of T cell responses to AZD1222 COVID-19 vaccine. Turning to the study itself: Timing groups of about 4 and about 12 weeks for second doses were pooled.

Overall study results and limits: In a largely white British group with more females than males, clonal diversity was possibly underestimated. The repertoires were collected only after the peak T cell response. Of the AZD1222 recipients, only 5 or 6 were seropositive at baseline.

Trimming left V 0 bases short and J 3 bases short, with 5 bases between. CDR3 length equals 13 residues. Sequencing used immunoSEQ multiplex PCR; TCRdb keeps in-frame clones, though not all of them. The table shows some 140,000 clones, with approximately 90% occurring only once. On this clone: What it recognizes is unknown.

The V gene is TRBV12-3 or TRBV12-4, the J gene TRBJ1-2, with D possibly being TRBD1 (5 bases). The receptor was derived from an adult in good health. The starting material was peripheral blood, obtained on day 0 of AZD1222 vaccination. The CDR3 here is CASSLAGDYGYTF. The CDR3 nucleotides read TGTGCCAGCAGTTTAGCAGGGGACTATGGCTACACCTTC.